This entry features one T cell receptor beta chain sequence. Antigen: not known. This specimen comes from a study of CD8+CD57+ T cells in acquired aplastic anemia. Notes on the study in general: Patients and controls shared some 30 CD8+ CDR3 sequences, highly expressed in patients.

Genomic DNA served as template for TCR beta VDJ and CDR3 profiling. TCRdb re-analysed the reads in MiXCR, keeping a single row per CDR3 protein. Altogether about 190,000 distinct CDR3 sequences are present, approximately 52% being singletons, with the ten largest covering 15% to 20%. The germline CDR1 and CDR2 sequences are SGHTA and FQGNSA. Trimming cost V 5 bases and J 5 bases, with 34 bases left between them. The CDR3 totals 21 residues. The receptor comes from a human donor in good health, serving as a control. Material for sequencing was sorted CD4+, CD8+, or CD8+CD57+ T cells (not recorded which) from PBMCs. V is TRBV7-2 and J is TRBJ1-3, with D possibly being TRBD1 (6 bases). CDR3 nucleotide sequence: TGTGCCAGCAGCCAAAAGGACTTTTCCGGGACATCAGGGGATGGTAGAAACACCATATATTTT. Protein sequence: CASSQKDFSGTSGDGRNTIYF.